These T cell receptor beta chains were read from a single sample in a study of T cell therapy after organ transplantation. For these receptors, no antigen is known. Some clones are missing from TCRdb's copy, which holds only in-frame ones; the method was immunoSEQ multiplex PCR. Among about 17,000 clones listed, less than 90% were seen once. The sequenced sample was CD8+ T cells from blood, obtained after autologous CMV-specific T cell therapy. These receptors all stem from a human patient who had received a solid organ transplant and had CMV disease. Some T cells may trace back to the graft donor. Each CDR3 is given with its conserved first and last residue. The order of the fields is D gene, V gene, clone size, J gene, CDR3 protein, CDR3 DNA. D genes are given only for firm matches. Clone size, where shown, is once, few, many, or a class for clones that have expanded.

d_gene: TRBD1; v_gene: TRBV11-2; abundance: .; j_gene: TRBJ1-4; CDR3aa: CASSSGQGLANEKLFF; CDR3nt: TGTGCCAGCAGCTCAGGACAGGGCCTTGCTAATGAAAAACTGTTTTTT
d_gene: .; v_gene: TRBV7-8; abundance: .; j_gene: TRBJ1-5; CDR3aa: CASTALGGTQPQHF; CDR3nt: TGTGCCAGCACCGCTCTAGGGGGTACTCAGCCCCAGCATTTT
d_gene: .; v_gene: TRBV15; abundance: .; j_gene: TRBJ2-3; CDR3aa: CATLLKPGFGMSGTDTQYF; CDR3nt: TGTGCCACCTTACTAAAACCAGGGTTTGGGATGTCAGGCACAGATACGCAGTATTTT
d_gene: .; v_gene: TRBV27; abundance: .; j_gene: TRBJ2-4; CDR3aa: CASSLQPLAKNIQYF; CDR3nt: TGTGCCAGCAGTTTACAGCCGCTAGCCAAAAACATTCAGTACTTC
d_gene: .; v_gene: TRBV5-1; abundance: .; j_gene: TRBJ1-2; CDR3aa: CASSLRGEGYTF; CDR3nt: TGCGCCAGCAGCTTGAGGGGGGAAGGCTACACCTTC
d_gene: .; v_gene: TRBV10-1; abundance: .; j_gene: TRBJ2-2; CDR3aa: CASSHTGTEASNTGELFF; CDR3nt: TGCGCCAGCAGCCATACCGGGACGGAGGCCTCGAACACCGGGGAGCTGTTTTTT
d_gene: .; v_gene: TRBV19; abundance: .; j_gene: TRBJ1-1; CDR3aa: CASSIQRGTEAFF; CDR3nt: TGTGCCAGTAGTATTCAGCGGGGCACTGAAGCTTTCTTT
d_gene: .; v_gene: TRBV27; abundance: .; j_gene: TRBJ1-6; CDR3aa: CASSGRYSPLHF; CDR3nt: TGTGCCAGCAGTGGGAGGTACTCACCCCTCCACTTT
d_gene: TRBD2; v_gene: TRBV27; abundance: .; j_gene: TRBJ2-5; CDR3aa: CASTPMGLAGVGGETQYF; CDR3nt: TGTGCCAGCACCCCCATGGGGCTAGCGGGAGTCGGTGGGGAGACCCAGTACTTC
d_gene: .; v_gene: TRBV29-1; abundance: once; j_gene: TRBJ1-1; CDR3aa: CSANRDGTEAFF; CDR3nt: TGCAGCGCCAACAGGGACGGCACTGAAGCTTTCTTT
d_gene: .; v_gene: TRBV7-9; abundance: .; j_gene: TRBJ1-1; CDR3aa: CASSLGSGTTFF; CDR3nt: TGTGCCAGCAGCTTAGGGTCAGGGACAACTTTCTTT
d_gene: .; v_gene: TRBV6-5; abundance: .; j_gene: TRBJ2-7; CDR3aa: CASRLGTPAGEQYF; CDR3nt: TGTGCCAGCAGACTCGGGACTCCTGCTGGTGAGCAGTACTTC
d_gene: .; v_gene: TRBV5-6; abundance: .; j_gene: TRBJ1-1; CDR3aa: CASSPGGVLTGPNTEAFF; CDR3nt: TGTGCCAGCAGCCCGGGGGGAGTTCTTACAGGACCGAACACTGAAGCTTTCTTT
d_gene: .; v_gene: TRBV6-5; abundance: .; j_gene: TRBJ2-5; CDR3aa: CASSYSSGIETQYF; CDR3nt: TGTGCCAGCAGTTACTCTTCTGGGATCGAGACCCAGTACTTC
d_gene: .; v_gene: TRBV19; abundance: .; j_gene: TRBJ2-7; CDR3aa: CASSITLGYEQYF; CDR3nt: TGTGCCAGTAGTATAACCTTGGGCTACGAGCAGTACTTC
d_gene: .; v_gene: TRBV6-6; abundance: .; j_gene: TRBJ1-2; CDR3aa: CASSYSGGLNYGYTF; CDR3nt: TGTGCCAGCAGTTACTCCGGTGGATTAAACTATGGCTACACCTTC
d_gene: .; v_gene: TRBV7-9; abundance: .; j_gene: TRBJ1-2; CDR3aa: CASSLESGYGYTF; CDR3nt: TGTGCCAGCAGCTTAGAGTCAGGGTATGGCTACACCTTC
d_gene: .; v_gene: TRBV25-1; abundance: .; j_gene: TRBJ1-2; CDR3aa: CASSDGGYGYTF; CDR3nt: TGTGCCAGCAGTGATGGGGGGTATGGCTACACCTTC
d_gene: .; v_gene: TRBV19; abundance: once; j_gene: TRBJ1-6; CDR3aa: CASSVGSVGANSPLHF; CDR3nt: TGTGCCAGTAGTGTAGGTAGCGTCGGGGCTAATTCACCCCTCCACTTT
d_gene: TRBD1; v_gene: TRBV7-9; abundance: .; j_gene: TRBJ1-1; CDR3aa: CASSAGQGNTEAFF; CDR3nt: TGTGCCAGCAGCGCGGGACAGGGGAACACTGAAGCTTTCTTT
d_gene: TRBD1; v_gene: TRBV6-6; abundance: .; j_gene: TRBJ1-5; CDR3aa: CASSYHRTGTGQPQHF; CDR3nt: TGTGCCAGCAGTTACCATAGGACAGGGACAGGACAGCCCCAGCATTTT
d_gene: .; v_gene: TRBV2; abundance: few; j_gene: TRBJ2-3; CDR3aa: CASVEGGSDTQYF; CDR3nt: TGTGCCAGTGTCGAGGGAGGCTCAGATACGCAGTATTTT
d_gene: .; v_gene: TRBV30; abundance: .; j_gene: TRBJ1-4; CDR3aa: CAWSEDNNEKLFF; CDR3nt: TGTGCCTGGAGTGAAGACAATAATGAAAAACTGTTTTTT
d_gene: .; v_gene: TRBV6-5; abundance: few; j_gene: TRBJ1-3; CDR3aa: CASRGSGSSGNTIYF; CDR3nt: TGTGCCTCTAGGGGGTCTGGGAGCTCTGGAAACACCATATATTTT
d_gene: TRBD1; v_gene: TRBV30; abundance: .; j_gene: TRBJ2-1; CDR3aa: CAWRPTGDNEQFF; CDR3nt: TGTGCCTGGAGGCCGACAGGGGACAATGAGCAGTTCTTC
d_gene: .; v_gene: TRBV10-2; abundance: medium-sized; j_gene: TRBJ1-5; CDR3aa: CASAAAGSNQPQHF; CDR3nt: TGCGCCAGCGCCGCCGCAGGGAGCAATCAGCCCCAGCATTTT
d_gene: .; v_gene: TRBV11-2; abundance: .; j_gene: TRBJ2-1; CDR3aa: CASSPGLVTSGEQFF; CDR3nt: TGTGCCAGCAGCCCGGGCCTAGTGACTTCGGGTGAGCAGTTCTTC
d_gene: .; v_gene: TRBV29-1; abundance: .; j_gene: TRBJ1-3; CDR3aa: CSVEELAGGNTIYF; CDR3nt: TGCAGCGTTGAAGAATTAGCCGGTGGAAACACCATATATTTT
d_gene: .; v_gene: TRBV6-6; abundance: .; j_gene: TRBJ2-2; CDR3aa: CASSYSSGNTGELFF; CDR3nt: TGTGCCAGCAGTTACTCGTCCGGGAACACCGGGGAGCTGTTTTTT
d_gene: TRBD2; v_gene: TRBV19; abundance: .; j_gene: TRBJ2-1; CDR3aa: CASSIASGGYLRGDNEQFF; CDR3nt: TGTGCCAGTAGTATCGCTAGCGGGGGCTATCTCCGAGGGGACAATGAGCAGTTCTTC
d_gene: .; v_gene: TRBV9; abundance: .; j_gene: TRBJ1-2; CDR3aa: CASSGFGKRAAVNYGYTF; CDR3nt: TGTGCCAGCAGCGGATTCGGGAAAAGGGCCGCGGTAAACTATGGCTACACCTTC
d_gene: .; v_gene: TRBV4-3; abundance: .; j_gene: TRBJ1-2; CDR3aa: CASSQDRSGTNPNYGYTF; CDR3nt: TGCGCCAGCAGCCAAGATAGGAGCGGGACTAACCCTAACTATGGCTACACCTTC
d_gene: .; v_gene: TRBV9; abundance: medium-sized; j_gene: TRBJ2-3; CDR3aa: CASTAYPATDTQYF; CDR3nt: TGTGCCAGCACCGCCTATCCGGCCACAGATACGCAGTATTTT
d_gene: TRBD1; v_gene: TRBV6-5; abundance: .; j_gene: TRBJ1-2; CDR3aa: CASSYEGQGYGYTF; CDR3nt: TGTGCCAGCAGTTACGAGGGACAGGGCTATGGCTACACCTTC
d_gene: .; v_gene: TRBV11-3; abundance: .; j_gene: TRBJ2-7; CDR3aa: CASSHLGYEQYF; CDR3nt: TGTGCCAGCAGCCATCTGGGGTACGAGCAGTACTTC
d_gene: .; v_gene: TRBV6-5; abundance: .; j_gene: TRBJ2-6; CDR3aa: CASRDTANVLTF; CDR3nt: TGTGCCAGCAGGGACACGGCCAACGTCCTGACTTTC
d_gene: .; v_gene: TRBV30; abundance: .; j_gene: TRBJ2-7; CDR3aa: CAWSVQDSHEQYF; CDR3nt: TGTGCCTGGAGTGTACAGGACAGCCACGAGCAGTACTTC
d_gene: .; v_gene: TRBV15; abundance: .; j_gene: TRBJ2-3; CDR3aa: CATSRVQLDTQYF; CDR3nt: TGTGCCACCAGCAGAGTACAGTTGGATACGCAGTATTTT
d_gene: .; v_gene: TRBV9; abundance: .; j_gene: TRBJ1-1; CDR3aa: CASSVILDDYTEAFF; CDR3nt: TGTGCCAGCAGCGTGATTCTGGACGACTACACTGAAGCTTTCTTT
d_gene: .; v_gene: TRBV5-8; abundance: .; j_gene: TRBJ1-5; CDR3aa: CASSYQGYSNQPQHF; CDR3nt: TGTGCCAGCAGCTACCAGGGGTATAGCAATCAGCCCCAGCATTTT
d_gene: .; v_gene: TRBV30; abundance: .; j_gene: TRBJ2-5; CDR3aa: CAWSVDTPETQYF; CDR3nt: TGTGCCTGGAGTGTGGATACCCCCGAGACCCAGTACTTC
d_gene: TRBD2; v_gene: TRBV6-5; abundance: .; j_gene: TRBJ2-7; CDR3aa: CASSPQGGRYEQYF; CDR3nt: TGTGCCAGCAGCCCTCAAGGCGGGAGGTACGAGCAGTACTTC
d_gene: TRBD1; v_gene: TRBV10-3; abundance: .; j_gene: TRBJ1-5; CDR3aa: CAAIDRVGQPQHF; CDR3nt: TGTGCCGCGATCGACAGGGTCGGTCAGCCCCAGCATTTT
d_gene: TRBD1; v_gene: TRBV5-1; abundance: .; j_gene: TRBJ1-1; CDR3aa: CASTGGNTEAFF; CDR3nt: TGCGCCAGCACAGGGGGGAACACTGAAGCTTTCTTT
d_gene: .; v_gene: TRBV7-9; abundance: .; j_gene: TRBJ1-1; CDR3aa: CASSPELGVNTEAFF; CDR3nt: TGTGCCAGCAGCCCCGAATTAGGGGTGAACACTGAAGCTTTCTTT
d_gene: TRBD1; v_gene: TRBV10-3; abundance: .; j_gene: TRBJ2-7; CDR3aa: CAISESGDSRKYF; CDR3nt: TGTGCCATCAGTGAGTCGGGGGACAGCCGAAAGTACTTC
d_gene: .; v_gene: TRBV9; abundance: .; j_gene: TRBJ1-1; CDR3aa: CASSVGINEAFF; CDR3nt: TGTGCCAGCAGCGTAGGGATAAACGAGGCTTTCTTT
d_gene: TRBD1; v_gene: TRBV9; abundance: .; j_gene: TRBJ2-7; CDR3aa: CASSVAGQGYEQYF; CDR3nt: TGTGCCAGCAGCGTCGCGGGACAGGGCTACGAGCAGTACTTC
d_gene: .; v_gene: TRBV4-2; abundance: .; j_gene: TRBJ1-2; CDR3aa: CASSQDSGAGAGYTF; CDR3nt: TGTGCCAGCAGCCAAGATTCTGGTGCGGGGGCTGGCTACACCTTC
d_gene: TRBD2; v_gene: TRBV15; abundance: .; j_gene: TRBJ2-3; CDR3aa: CATSDTSGGADTQYF; CDR3nt: TGTGCCACCAGCGACACTAGCGGGGGGGCAGATACGCAGTATTTT
d_gene: .; v_gene: TRBV4-2; abundance: .; j_gene: TRBJ1-2; CDR3aa: CASSSGQYYGYTF; CDR3nt: TGTGCCAGCAGCTCCGGACAGTACTATGGCTACACCTTC
d_gene: .; v_gene: TRBV21-1; abundance: medium-sized; j_gene: TRBJ2-1; CDR3aa: CASSPRPAEGEGEQFF; CDR3nt: TGTGCCAGCAGCCCCCGGCCAGCGGAAGGCGAAGGTGAGCAGTTCTTC
d_gene: TRBD2; v_gene: TRBV30; abundance: .; j_gene: TRBJ2-1; CDR3aa: CACTQNIAGPPGEQFF; CDR3nt: TGTGCCTGCACGCAGAACATAGCGGGGCCCCCAGGTGAGCAGTTCTTC
d_gene: .; v_gene: TRBV11-2; abundance: .; j_gene: TRBJ1-5; CDR3aa: CASSPTGLNQPQHF; CDR3nt: TGTGCCAGCAGCCCTACAGGGCTAAATCAGCCCCAGCATTTT
d_gene: .; v_gene: TRBV6-6; abundance: .; j_gene: TRBJ1-6; CDR3aa: CASSYKVENSPLHF; CDR3nt: TGTGCCAGCAGTTACAAAGTGGAAAATTCACCCCTCCACTTT